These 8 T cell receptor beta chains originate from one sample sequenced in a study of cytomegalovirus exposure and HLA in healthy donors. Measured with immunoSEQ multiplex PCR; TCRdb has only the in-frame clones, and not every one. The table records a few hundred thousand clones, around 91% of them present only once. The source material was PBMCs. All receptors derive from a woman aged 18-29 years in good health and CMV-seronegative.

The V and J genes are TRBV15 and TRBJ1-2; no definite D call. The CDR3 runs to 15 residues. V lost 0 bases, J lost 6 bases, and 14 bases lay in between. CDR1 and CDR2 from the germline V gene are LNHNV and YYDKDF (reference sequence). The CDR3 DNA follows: TGTGCCACCAGCAGAGAACCGGGTCGGTTAGATGGCTACACCTTC. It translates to CATSREPGRLDGYTF.

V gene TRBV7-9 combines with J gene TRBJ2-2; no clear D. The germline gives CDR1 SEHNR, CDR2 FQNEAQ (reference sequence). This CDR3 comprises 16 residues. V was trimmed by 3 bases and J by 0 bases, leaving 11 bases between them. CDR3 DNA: TGTGCCAGCAGCTTCCTTAACAACGCGAACACCGGGGAGCTGTTTTTT. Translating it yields CASSFLNNANTGELFF.

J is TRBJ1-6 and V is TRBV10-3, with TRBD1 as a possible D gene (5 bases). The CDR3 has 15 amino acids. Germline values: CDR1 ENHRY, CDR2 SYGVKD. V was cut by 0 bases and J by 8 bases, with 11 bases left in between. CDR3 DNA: TGTGCCATCAGTGAGTCGAAGGGGAACGATTCACCCCTCCACTTT. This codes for CAISESKGNDSPLHF.

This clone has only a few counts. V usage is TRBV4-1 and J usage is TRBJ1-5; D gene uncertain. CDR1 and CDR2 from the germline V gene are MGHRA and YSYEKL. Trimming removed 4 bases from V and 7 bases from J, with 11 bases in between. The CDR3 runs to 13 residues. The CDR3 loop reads CASSLPQAQPQHF. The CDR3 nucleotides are TGCGCCAGCAGCCTCCCCCAGGCGCAGCCCCAGCATTTT.

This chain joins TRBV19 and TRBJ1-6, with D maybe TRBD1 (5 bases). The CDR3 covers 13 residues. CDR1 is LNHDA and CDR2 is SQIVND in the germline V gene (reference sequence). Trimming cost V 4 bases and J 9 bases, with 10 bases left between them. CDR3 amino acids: CASSTREASPLHF. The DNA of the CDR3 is TGTGCCAGTAGTACCAGGGAGGCTTCACCCCTCCACTTT.

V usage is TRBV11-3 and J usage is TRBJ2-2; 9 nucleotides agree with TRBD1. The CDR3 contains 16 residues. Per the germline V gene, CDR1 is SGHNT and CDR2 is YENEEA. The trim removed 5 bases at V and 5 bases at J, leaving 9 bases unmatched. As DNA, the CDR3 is TGTGCCAGCAGCACCGGGACAGGGTTGAAAACCGGGGAGCTGTTTTTT. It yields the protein CASSTGTGLKTGELFF.

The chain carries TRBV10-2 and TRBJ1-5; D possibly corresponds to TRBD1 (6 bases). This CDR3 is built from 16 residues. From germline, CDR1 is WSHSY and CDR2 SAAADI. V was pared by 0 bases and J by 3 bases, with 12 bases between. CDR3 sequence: CASSESPTGSNQPQHF. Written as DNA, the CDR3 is TGCGCCAGCAGTGAGTCGCCCACAGGGTCCAATCAGCCCCAGCATTTT.

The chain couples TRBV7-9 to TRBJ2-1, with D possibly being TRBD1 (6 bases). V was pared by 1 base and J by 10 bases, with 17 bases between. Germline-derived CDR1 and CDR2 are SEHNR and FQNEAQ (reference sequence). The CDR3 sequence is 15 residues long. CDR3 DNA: TGTGCCAGCAGCTTAGTACGGGACATTAGACGGGAGCAGTTCTTC. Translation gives CASSLVRDIRREQFF.